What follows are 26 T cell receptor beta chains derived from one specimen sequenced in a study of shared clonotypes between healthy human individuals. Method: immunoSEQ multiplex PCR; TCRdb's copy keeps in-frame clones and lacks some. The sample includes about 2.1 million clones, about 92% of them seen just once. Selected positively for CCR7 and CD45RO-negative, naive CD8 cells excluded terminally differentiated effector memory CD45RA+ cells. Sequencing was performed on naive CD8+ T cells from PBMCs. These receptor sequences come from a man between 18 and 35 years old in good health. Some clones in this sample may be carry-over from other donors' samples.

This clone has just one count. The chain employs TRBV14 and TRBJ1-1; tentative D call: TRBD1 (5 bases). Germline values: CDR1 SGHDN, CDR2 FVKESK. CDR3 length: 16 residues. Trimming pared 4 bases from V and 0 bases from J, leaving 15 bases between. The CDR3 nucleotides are TGTGCCAGCAGCCGCATAGGGGCCCCCATGAACACTGAAGCTTTCTTT. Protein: CASSRIGAPMNTEAFF.

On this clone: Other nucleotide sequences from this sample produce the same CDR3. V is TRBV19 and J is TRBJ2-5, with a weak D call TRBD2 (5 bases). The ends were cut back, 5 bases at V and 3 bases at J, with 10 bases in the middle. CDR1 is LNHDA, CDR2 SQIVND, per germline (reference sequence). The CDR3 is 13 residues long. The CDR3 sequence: CASSVDGEETQYF. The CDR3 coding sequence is TGTGCCAGTAGTGTGGACGGGGAAGAGACCCAGTACTTC. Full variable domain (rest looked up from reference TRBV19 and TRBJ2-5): DGGITQSPKYLFRKEGQNVTLSCEQNLNHDAMYWYRQDPGQGLRLIYYSQIVNDFQKGDIAEGYSVSREKKESFPLTVTSAQKNPTAFYLCASSVDGEETQYFGPGTRLLVL.

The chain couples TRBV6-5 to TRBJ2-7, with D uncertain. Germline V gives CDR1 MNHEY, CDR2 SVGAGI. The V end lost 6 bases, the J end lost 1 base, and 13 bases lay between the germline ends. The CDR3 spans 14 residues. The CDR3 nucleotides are TGTGCCAGCAGGTCGGACGGCGAGTCCTACGAGCAGTACTTC. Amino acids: CASRSDGESYEQYF.

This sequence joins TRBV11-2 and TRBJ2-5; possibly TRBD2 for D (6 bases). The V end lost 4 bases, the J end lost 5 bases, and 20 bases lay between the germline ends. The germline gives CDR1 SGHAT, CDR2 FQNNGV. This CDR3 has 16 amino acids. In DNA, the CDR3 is TGTGCCAGCAGCTCCGGACTACAGGTCGAGGGGGAGACCCAGTACTTC. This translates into CASSSGLQVEGETQYF.

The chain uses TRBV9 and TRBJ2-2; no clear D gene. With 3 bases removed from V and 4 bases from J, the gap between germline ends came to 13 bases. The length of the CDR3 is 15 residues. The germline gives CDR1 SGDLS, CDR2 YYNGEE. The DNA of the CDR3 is TGTGCCAGCAGCGATCAGGCCCCGGGCACCGGGGAGCTGTTTTTT. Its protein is CASSDQAPGTGELFF.

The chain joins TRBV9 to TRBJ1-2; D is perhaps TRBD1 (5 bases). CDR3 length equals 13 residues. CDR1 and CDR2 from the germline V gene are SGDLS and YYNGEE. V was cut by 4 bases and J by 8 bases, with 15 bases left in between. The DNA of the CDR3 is TGTGCCAGCAGCCTCGACAGAGTTCGGGGCTACACCTTC. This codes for CASSLDRVRGYTF.

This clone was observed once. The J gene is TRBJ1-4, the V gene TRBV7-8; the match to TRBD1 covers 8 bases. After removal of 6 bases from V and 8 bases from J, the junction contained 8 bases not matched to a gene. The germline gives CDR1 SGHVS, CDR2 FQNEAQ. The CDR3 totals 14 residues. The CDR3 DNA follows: TGTGCCAGCAGTTGGGGACAGGCTGTGGAAAAACTGTTTTTT. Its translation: CASSWGQAVEKLFF.

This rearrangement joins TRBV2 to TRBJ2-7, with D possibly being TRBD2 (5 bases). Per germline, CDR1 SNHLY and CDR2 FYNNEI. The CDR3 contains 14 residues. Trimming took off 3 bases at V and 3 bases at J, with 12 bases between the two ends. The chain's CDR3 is CASSDNMEDYEQYF. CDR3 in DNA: TGTGCCAGCAGTGATAACATGGAGGACTACGAGCAGTACTTC.

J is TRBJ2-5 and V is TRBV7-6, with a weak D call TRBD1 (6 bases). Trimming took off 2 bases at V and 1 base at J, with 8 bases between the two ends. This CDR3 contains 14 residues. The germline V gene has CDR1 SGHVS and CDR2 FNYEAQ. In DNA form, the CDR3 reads TGTGCCAGCAGCTTACTCAGGGGCCAAGAGACCCAGTACTTC. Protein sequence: CASSLLRGQETQYF.

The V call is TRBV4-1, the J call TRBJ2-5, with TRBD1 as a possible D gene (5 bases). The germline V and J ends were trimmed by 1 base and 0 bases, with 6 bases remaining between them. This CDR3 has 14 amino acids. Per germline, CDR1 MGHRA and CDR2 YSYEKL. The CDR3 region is CASSQVQDQETQYF. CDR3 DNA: TGCGCCAGCAGCCAAGTACAGGACCAAGAGACCCAGTACTTC.

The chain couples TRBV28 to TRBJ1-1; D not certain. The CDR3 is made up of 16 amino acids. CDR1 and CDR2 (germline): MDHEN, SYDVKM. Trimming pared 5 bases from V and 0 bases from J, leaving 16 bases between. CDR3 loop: CASSTAFIEMNTEAFF. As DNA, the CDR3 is TGTGCCAGCAGTACGGCATTCATAGAGATGAACACTGAAGCTTTCTTT.

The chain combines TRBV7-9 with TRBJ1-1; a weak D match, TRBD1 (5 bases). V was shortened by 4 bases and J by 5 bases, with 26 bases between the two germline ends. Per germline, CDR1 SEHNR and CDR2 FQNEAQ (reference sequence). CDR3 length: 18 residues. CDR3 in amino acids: CASSSRTLVGGFWTEAFF. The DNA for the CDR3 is TGTGCCAGCAGCTCCCGGACATTGGTTGGGGGGTTTTGGACTGAAGCTTTCTTT.

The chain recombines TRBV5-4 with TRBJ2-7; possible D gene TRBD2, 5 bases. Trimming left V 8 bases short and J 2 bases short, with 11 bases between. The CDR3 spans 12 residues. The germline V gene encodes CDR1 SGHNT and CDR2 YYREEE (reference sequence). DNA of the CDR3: TGTGCCAGTCAGGACTCGACCTACGAGCAGTACTTC. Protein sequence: CASQDSTYEQYF.

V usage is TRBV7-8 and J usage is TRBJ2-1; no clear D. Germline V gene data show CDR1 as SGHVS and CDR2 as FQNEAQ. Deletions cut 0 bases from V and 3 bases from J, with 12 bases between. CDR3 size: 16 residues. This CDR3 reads CASSLAVPRFYNEQFF. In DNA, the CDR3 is TGTGCCAGCAGCTTAGCGGTCCCCCGATTCTACAATGAGCAGTTCTTC.

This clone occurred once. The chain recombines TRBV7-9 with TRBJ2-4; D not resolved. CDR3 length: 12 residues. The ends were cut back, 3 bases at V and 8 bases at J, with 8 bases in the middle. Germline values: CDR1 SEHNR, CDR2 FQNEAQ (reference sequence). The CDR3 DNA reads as TGTGCCAGCAGCTTCGGTCGGGACATTCAGTACTTC. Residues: CASSFGRDIQYF.

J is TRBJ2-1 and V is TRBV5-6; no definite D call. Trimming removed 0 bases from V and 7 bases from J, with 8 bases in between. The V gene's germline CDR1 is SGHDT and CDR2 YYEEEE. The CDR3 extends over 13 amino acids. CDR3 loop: CASSLAPGNEQFF. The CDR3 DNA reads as TGTGCCAGCAGCTTGGCCCCGGGTAATGAGCAGTTCTTC.

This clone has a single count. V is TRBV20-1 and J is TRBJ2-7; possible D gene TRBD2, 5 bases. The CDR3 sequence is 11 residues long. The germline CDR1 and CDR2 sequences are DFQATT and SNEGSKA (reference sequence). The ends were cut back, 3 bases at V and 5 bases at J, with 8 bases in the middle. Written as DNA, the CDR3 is TGCAGTGCTAGTCCGGGAAACGAGCAGTACTTC. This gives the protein CSASPGNEQYF.

CDR3 coding DNA: TGTGCCAGCAGTTTAATGGGCAGGGATCAGCCCCAGCATTTT. This gives the protein CASSLMGRDQPQHF. The chain is built from TRBV28 and TRBJ1-5; possibly TRBD1 for D (5 bases). The CDR3 covers 14 residues. CDR1 MDHEN and CDR2 SYDVKM come from the germline V gene. V was trimmed by 2 bases and J by 5 bases, leaving 10 bases between them.

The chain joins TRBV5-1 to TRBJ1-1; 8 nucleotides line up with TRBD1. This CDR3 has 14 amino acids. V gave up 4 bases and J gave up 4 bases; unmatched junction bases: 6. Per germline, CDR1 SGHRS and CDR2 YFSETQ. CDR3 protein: CASSQDRGGTEAFF. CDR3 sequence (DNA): TGCGCCAGCAGCCAAGACAGGGGAGGCACTGAAGCTTTCTTT.

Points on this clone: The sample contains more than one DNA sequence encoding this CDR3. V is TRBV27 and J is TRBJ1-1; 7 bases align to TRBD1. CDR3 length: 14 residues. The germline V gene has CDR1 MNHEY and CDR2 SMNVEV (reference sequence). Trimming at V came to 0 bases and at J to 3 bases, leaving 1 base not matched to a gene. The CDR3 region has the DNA TGTGCCAGCAGTTTATCGACAGGGTACACTGAAGCTTTCTTT. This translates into CASSLSTGYTEAFF.

The CDR3 nucleotides read TGTGCCAGCGGGTACACGGGAACAGGGTCCTACGAGCAGTACTTC. It codes for CASGYTGTGSYEQYF. The chain employs TRBV27 and TRBJ2-7, with a weak D call TRBD1 (6 bases). V dropped 8 bases and J dropped 1 base, with 18 bases sitting between them. Germline lookup yields CDR1 MNHEY and CDR2 SMNVEV (reference sequence). This CDR3 has 15 amino acids.

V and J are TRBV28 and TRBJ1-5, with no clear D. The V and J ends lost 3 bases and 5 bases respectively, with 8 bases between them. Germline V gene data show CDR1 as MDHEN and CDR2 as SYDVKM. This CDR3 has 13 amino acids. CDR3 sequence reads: CASSFKEDQPQHF. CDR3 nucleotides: TGTGCCAGCAGTTTTAAGGAGGATCAGCCCCAGCATTTT.

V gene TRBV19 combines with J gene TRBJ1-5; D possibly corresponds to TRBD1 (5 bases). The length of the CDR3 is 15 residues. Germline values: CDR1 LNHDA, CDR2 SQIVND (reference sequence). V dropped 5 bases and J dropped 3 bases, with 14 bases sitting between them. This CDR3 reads CASSPSGGANQPQHF. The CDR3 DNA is TGTGCCAGTAGTCCATCCGGGGGTGCCAATCAGCCCCAGCATTTT.

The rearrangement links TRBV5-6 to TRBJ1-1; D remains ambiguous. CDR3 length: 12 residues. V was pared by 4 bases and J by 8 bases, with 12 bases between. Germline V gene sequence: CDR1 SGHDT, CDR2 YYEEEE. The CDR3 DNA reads TGTGCCAGCAGCACACTTGGCAGGGAAGCTTTCTTT. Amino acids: CASSTLGREAFF. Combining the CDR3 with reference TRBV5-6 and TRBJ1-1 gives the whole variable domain DAGVTQSPTHLIKTRGQQVTLRCSPKSGHDTVSWYQQALGQGPQFIFQYYEEEERQRGNFPDRFSGHQFPNYSSELNVNALLLGDSALYLCASSTLGREAFFGQGTRLTVV.

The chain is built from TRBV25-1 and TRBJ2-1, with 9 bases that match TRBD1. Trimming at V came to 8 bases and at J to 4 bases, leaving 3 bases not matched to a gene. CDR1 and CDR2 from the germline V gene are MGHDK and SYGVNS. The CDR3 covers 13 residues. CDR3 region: CASRQGGYNEQFF. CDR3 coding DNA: TGTGCCAGCCGACAGGGGGGGTACAATGAGCAGTTCTTC.

CDR3 sequence (DNA): TGCAGCCCCCTTAGCTCCTACAATGAGCAGTTCTTC. Its translation: CSPLSSYNEQFF. The chain is built from TRBV29-1 and TRBJ2-1; D unresolved. V shed 8 bases and J shed 0 bases, with 8 bases lying between them. The CDR3 consists of 12 residues. CDR1 and CDR2 from the germline V gene are SQVTM and ANQGSEA.